The subject of this entry is one T cell receptor (beta chain). Its cognate antigen has yet to be identified. Base quality data are lacking; no much larger clone is found one base away. This entry is derived from a study of control samples from healthy donors and cancer patients (dated by TCRdb to about 2020). The protocol used for the library was the immunoSEQ multiplex PCR assay. The table comes from immuneACCESS by way of TCRdb, which keeps in-frame sequences with V and J called. Part of the clones is missing from these tables; in studies checked, under half for an unresolved V gene and the rest for unknown reasons. The sample records about 100,000 clones, approximately 95% of which are singletons. Of the sample, 8% falls within the top ten clones. The junction shows trimming of 0 bases on V and 11 bases on J, plus 15 bases between the germline ends. CDR1 and CDR2, looked up from the germline V gene (reference sequence), are LGHDT and YNNKEL. The CDR3 covers 14 residues, taking in both the cysteine and the phenylalanine. Only CDR3 DNA remains: 42 bases, in frame from the first base.

The chain employs TRBV3-1 (or the pseudogene TRBV3-2) and TRBJ2-3, and possibly TRBD1, on 5 matching bases. Sequencing used blood. This TCR was sampled from a man between 18 and 29 years old in good health. The DNA sequence is as follows: TGTGCCAGCAGCCAAGATAGTCGGGCAGGGAAGCAGTATTTT. Its protein product is CASSQDSRAGKQYF.